The clone carrying this T cell receptor (beta chain) was observed a handful of times. The antigen remains undetermined. PCR was performed a second time for roughly 6 to 12 cycles using a sample-barcoded 5' primer and a J-beta primer mix. TCRdb recomputed calls from the 5' RACE reads with MiXCR, one row per CDR3 protein. The sample shows about 630,000 distinct CDR3 sequences, 20% to 25% of them seen only once. Per germline, CDR1 KGHSH and CDR2 LQKENI. The CDR3 loop spans 12 amino acids. Trimming took off 8 bases at V and 3 bases at J, with 11 bases between the two ends. This sample was included in a study of blood T cells in healthy people across ages. Study-level results: Across the age range, TCR beta diversity per million T cells fell in a roughly linear way. A greater number of naive CD4+ cells and higher diversity distinguished long-lived donors from aged donors.

What was sequenced was blood. The J gene is TRBJ2-7, the V gene TRBV18, with no clear D. This TCR was sampled from an older man in good health. The CDR3 coding sequence is TGTGCCAGCGGGCAGGAGATCTACGAGCAGTACTTC. Translating gives CASGQEIYEQYF.